The 17 T cell receptor beta chains given below trace back to one sample, sequenced in a study of T cell changes during pregnancy in multiple sclerosis. The data were produced by immunoSEQ multiplex PCR, yet TCRdb's version contains in-frame clones alone and is incomplete. The sample carries roughly 70,000 clones, 85% to 95% recorded once. Sequencing used peripheral blood, obtained in the third trimester of pregnancy. These receptors were collected from a female donor in good health, enrolled as a control in a pregnancy study.

The chain has TRBV28 and TRBJ1-1; D is perhaps TRBD1 (6 bases). Trimming removed 7 bases from V and 9 bases from J, with 24 bases in between. Germline V CDR1 and CDR2: MDHEN, SYDVKM. The CDR3 totals 15 residues. The CDR3 region is CASTSPYRALLQAFF. CDR3 nucleotides: TGTGCCAGCACCTCCCCTTACAGGGCCCTTTTACAAGCTTTCTTT.

The chain joins TRBV4-3 to TRBJ2-2, with 15 bases aligning to TRBD2. With 1 base clipped from V and 3 bases from J, the junction kept 12 bases outside the gene matches. The germline V gene has CDR1 LGHNA and CDR2 YSLEER. The CDR3 sequence is 21 residues long. CDR3 sequence (DNA): TGCGCCAGCAGCCAAGTGATTCCGGGACTAGCGGGAGGAAGGGACACCGGGGAGCTGTTTTTT. Translation: CASSQVIPGLAGGRDTGELFF.

CDR3 DNA: TGTGCCAGCAGGGGACAGGGATACGAGCAGTACTTC. Its protein product is CASRGQGYEQYF. The chain recombines TRBV2 with TRBJ2-7, with 9 positions matching TRBD1. The CDR3 loop spans 12 amino acids. Germline trimming cut 6 bases from V and 4 bases from J; bases unmatched to any gene: 1. The V gene's germline CDR1 is SNHLY and CDR2 FYNNEI.

The genes are TRBV29-1 and TRBJ2-7, with 12 bases aligning to TRBD2. J gave up 2 bases and V 6 bases, and 5 bases lay outside the gene matches. Germline V gives CDR1 SQVTM, CDR2 ANQGSEA. The CDR3 has 14 amino acids. The CDR3 region is CSVPTSGGTYEQYF. The CDR3, as DNA: TGCAGCGTACCGACTAGCGGGGGAACCTACGAGCAGTACTTC.

V and J are TRBV27 and TRBJ2-1; TRBD1 agrees at 7 bases. The CDR3 consists of 15 residues. V lost 7 bases to trimming and J lost 8 bases; unmatched junction nucleotides: 14. The germline V gene encodes CDR1 MNHEY and CDR2 SMNVEV (reference sequence). The CDR3 DNA sequence: TGTGCCAGCAACCCCCTTGTGGGACAGTTCTATGAGCAGTTCTTC. This encodes CASNPLVGQFYEQFF.

The V call is TRBV28, the J call TRBJ1-1; 8 nucleotides line up with TRBD1. CDR1 MDHEN and CDR2 SYDVKM come from the germline V gene. There are 11 residues in the CDR3. The junction had 2 bases not matched to a gene; V was cut back by 3 bases and J by 11 bases. The CDR3 sequence is CASSLTGAAFF. The CDR3 DNA follows: TGTGCCAGCAGTTTGACAGGGGCTGCTTTCTTT.

J is TRBJ2-1 and V is TRBV6-1; TRBD2 matches 10 bases. CDR1 and CDR2 from the germline V gene are MNHNS and SASEGT. CDR3 length: 14 residues. With 8 bases clipped from V and 6 bases from J, the junction kept 7 bases outside the gene matches. CDR3 residues: CASVLAGASNEQFF. As DNA, the CDR3 is TGTGCCAGCGTCCTAGCGGGGGCCTCCAATGAGCAGTTCTTC.

This clone was detected only once. The gene calls are TRBV2 and TRBJ2-7; possibly TRBD1 for D (6 bases). Trimming left V 7 bases short and J 4 bases short, with 14 bases between. This CDR3 has 13 residues. Per the germline V gene, CDR1 is SNHLY and CDR2 is FYNNEI. The CDR3 region is CASKEHRAYEQYF. CDR3 nucleotide sequence: TGTGCCAGCAAAGAACACAGGGCTTACGAGCAGTACTTC.

This clone was counted a single time. The gene calls are TRBV7-9 and TRBJ2-7; 7 bases fit TRBD1. The CDR3 runs 15 residues. Trimming at V came to 5 bases and at J to 2 bases, leaving 9 bases not matched to a gene. Germline V gene sequence: CDR1 SEHNR, CDR2 FQNEAQ (reference sequence). DNA for the CDR3: TGTGCCAGCAGCCTAACCACCGGGACAGCCTACGAGCAGTACTTC. This sequence encodes CASSLTTGTAYEQYF. The full variable domain, rest sourced from reference TRBV7-9 and TRBJ2-7, is DTGVSQNPRHKITKRGQNVTFRCDPISEHNRLYWYRQTLGQGPEFLTYFQNEAQLEKSRLLSDRFSAERPKGSFSTLEIQRTEQGDSAMYLCASSLTTGTAYEQYFGPGTRLTVT.

The J gene is TRBJ1-1, the V gene TRBV28, with D perhaps matching TRBD1 (5 bases). Germline loops: CDR1 MDHEN, CDR2 SYDVKM. V dropped 1 base and J dropped 1 base, with 13 bases sitting between them. This CDR3 contains 16 residues. This chain's CDR3 is CASSLYPRRENTEAFF. CDR3 sequence (DNA): TGTGCCAGCAGTTTATATCCCCGCAGGGAGAACACTGAAGCTTTCTTT.

The V gene is TRBV4-1, the J gene TRBJ2-7; maybe TRBD2 (7 bases). There are 16 residues in the CDR3. The germline gives CDR1 MGHRA, CDR2 YSYEKL. The V end lost 4 bases, the J end lost 3 bases, and 19 bases lay between the germline ends. This chain's CDR3 is CASSLGAGAPIYEQYF. CDR3 coding DNA: TGCGCCAGCAGCCTGGGGGCGGGGGCTCCCATCTACGAGCAGTACTTC.

The rearrangement joins TRBV5-6 to TRBJ2-3; 8 nucleotides agree with TRBD1. The CDR3 sequence is 14 residues long. V trimming: 5 bases; J trimming: 5 bases; junction bases outside the gene matches: 7. Germline CDR1 is SGHDT and CDR2 is YYEEEE. In DNA form, the CDR3 reads TGTGCCAGCAGACGGACAGGGTGGGGAGATACGCAGTATTTT. Its translation is CASRRTGWGDTQYF. The full variable domain, in which reference TRBV5-6 and TRBJ2-3 provide the parts outside the CDR3, is DAGVTQSPTHLIKTRGQQVTLRCSPKSGHDTVSWYQQALGQGPQFIFQYYEEEERQRGNFPDRFSGHQFPNYSSELNVNALLLGDSALYLCASRRTGWGDTQYFGPGTRLTVL.

V gene TRBV4-1 combines with J gene TRBJ1-1, with TRBD1 matching over 7 bases. V lost 0 bases and J lost 3; bases outside the gene matches: 10. The germline CDR1 and CDR2 sequences are MGHRA and YSYEKL. The CDR3 length is 17 residues. CDR3 in amino acids: CASSQEDRQGPYTEAFF. The CDR3, as DNA: TGCGCCAGCAGCCAAGAGGACCGACAGGGCCCGTACACTGAAGCTTTCTTT.

The chain uses TRBV27 and TRBJ2-7; 9 bases fit TRBD1. The CDR3 runs to 15 residues. Germline CDR1 and CDR2: MNHEY and SMNVEV (reference sequence). V shed 3 bases, J shed 9 bases, and the junction held 12 bases outside the gene matches. This CDR3 is CASSFPGQGKRRQYF. Written as DNA, the CDR3 is TGTGCCAGCAGTTTTCCGGGACAGGGCAAGAGGCGGCAGTACTTC.

The CDR3 here is CASSQLRDRGSNSPLHF. CDR3 bases: TGTGCCAGTAGTCAGCTCCGGGACAGGGGTAGTAATTCACCCCTCCACTTT. V usage is TRBV19 and J usage is TRBJ1-6; 10 bases line up with TRBD1. J lost 6 bases, V lost 5 bases, and 10 bases had no gene match. This CDR3 comprises 17 residues. CDR1 and CDR2 from the germline V gene are LNHDA and SQIVND (reference sequence).

This clone was seen just once. The sample holds other DNA sequences that translate to the same CDR3. V gene TRBV7-2 combines with J gene TRBJ1-3, with D unclear. Trimming took 5 bases from V and 1 from J, leaving 9 bases between them. The CDR3 has 14 residues. Germline CDR1 is SGHTA and CDR2 is FQGNSA. The CDR3 here is CASSPTGSGNTIYF. CDR3 nucleotides: TGTGCCAGCAGCCCCACGGGGTCTGGAAACACCATATATTTT.

This sequence joins TRBV10-2 and TRBJ2-3; 9 positions match TRBD2. Germline V gene data show CDR1 as WSHSY and CDR2 as SAAADI. This CDR3 has 18 amino acids. J lost 2 bases, V lost 7 bases, and 16 bases had no gene match. CDR3 loop: CASTNLGGGVSITDTQYF. CDR3 in DNA: TGCGCCAGCACCAATTTAGGCGGGGGGGTTTCCATCACAGATACGCAGTATTTT.